The next 21 T cell receptor beta chains were all read from a single sample in a study of blood T cell repertoires in COVID-19. Clones were sequenced by immunoSEQ multiplex PCR, and TCRdb holds only the in-frame ones, with some missing. This sample yields some 270,000 clones, of which 89% are seen a single time; 1.5% to 2% belongs to the top ten. Sequencing was carried out using PBMCs or T cells enriched from blood (not recorded which). The receptors come from a woman between 55 and 75 years old who had recovered from COVID-19.

This clone occurred once. The CDR3 reads CASTLAGVEQFF. As DNA, the CDR3 is TGTGCCAGCACCCTAGCGGGAGTTGAGCAGTTCTTC. J is TRBJ2-1 and V is TRBV11-3; 10 positions match TRBD2. Germline V gene lookup returns CDR1 SGHNT and CDR2 YENEEA. V trimming: 7 bases; J trimming: 9 bases; junction bases outside the gene matches: 3. The CDR3 contains 12 residues.

The J gene is TRBJ2-1, the V gene TRBV30; tentative D call: TRBD2 (6 bases). The ends were cut back, 2 bases at V and 8 bases at J, with 19 bases in the middle. Germline CDR1 reads GTSNPN; CDR2 reads SVGIG (reference sequence). This CDR3 has 15 amino acids. The CDR3 DNA sequence: TGTGCCTGGAGTCGGCGAGGGACCGGGGGATATGAGCAGTTCTTC. Its translation is CAWSRRGTGGYEQFF.

This chain connects TRBV28 to TRBJ2-7; D perhaps matches TRBD1 (6 bases). Germline CDR1 and CDR2: MDHEN and SYDVKM. V gave up 5 bases and J gave up 6 bases, with 20 bases separating them. This CDR3 spans 15 amino acids. CDR3 nucleotide sequence: TGTGCCAGCAGTCCAATCAACGAGGGGGACCTCGAGCAGTACTTC. Translation: CASSPINEGDLEQYF. Drawing the rest from reference TRBV28 and TRBJ2-7, the complete variable domain is DVKVTQSSRYLVKRTGEKVFLECVQDMDHENMFWYRQDPGLGLRLIYFSYDVKMKEKGDIPEGYSVSREKKERFSLILESASTNQTSMYLCASSPINEGDLEQYFGPGTRLTVT.

V is TRBV30 and J is TRBJ2-1; D perhaps matches TRBD2 (7 bases). Germline lookup yields CDR1 GTSNPN and CDR2 SVGIG (reference sequence). The CDR3 extends over 15 amino acids. V lost 3 bases and J lost 0, with 12 bases in between. CDR3 region: CAWRGGHLSYNEQFF. The CDR3 coding sequence is TGTGCCTGGAGGGGGGGGCATCTCTCCTACAATGAGCAGTTCTTC. Using reference TRBV30 and TRBJ2-1 for the parts outside the CDR3, the full variable domain is SQTIHQWPATLVQPVGSPLSLECTVEGTSNPNLYWYRQAAGRGLQLLFYSVGIGQISSEVPQNLSASRPQDRQFILSSKKLLLSDSGFYLCAWRGGHLSYNEQFFGPGTRLTVL.

The gene calls are TRBV19 and TRBJ1-1; 10 bases are a match to TRBD1. The V and J ends lost 2 bases and 1 base, in that order; junction bases with no gene match: 7. This CDR3 comprises 17 residues. CDR1 is LNHDA and CDR2 is SQIVND in the germline V gene (reference sequence). In DNA, the CDR3 is TGTGCCAGTAGTATACGGGACAGGGGACTTCCGAACACTGAAGCTTTCTTT. Translation gives CASSIRDRGLPNTEAFF.

The genes are TRBV18 and TRBJ2-3, with 9 bases lining up with TRBD2. This CDR3 is 16 amino acids long. The germline V gene has CDR1 KGHSH and CDR2 LQKENI. Trimming removed 2 bases from V and 2 bases from J; junction bases left unmatched: 5. CDR3 nucleotides: TGTGCCAGCTCACCATTCGCTAGCGGGGTCACAGATACGCAGTATTTT. Residues: CASSPFASGVTDTQYF.

This chain links TRBV2 with TRBJ1-2, with TRBD1 matching over 12 bases. Unmatched junction bases numbered 12, after V lost 8 bases and J lost 8 bases. CDR1 and CDR2 (germline): SNHLY, FYNNEI. The CDR3 is made up of 15 amino acids. The CDR3 reads CASHSGRDRGHGYTF. The CDR3 nucleotides are TGTGCCAGCCACTCCGGGAGGGACAGGGGGCACGGCTACACCTTC. The full variable domain, completed using reference TRBV2 and TRBJ1-2, is EPEVTQTPSHQVTQMGQEVILRCVPISNHLYFYWYRQILGQKVEFLVSFYNNEISEKSEIFDDQFSVERPDGSNFTLKIRSTKLEDSAMYFCASHSGRDRGHGYTFGSGTRLTVV.

The chain combines TRBV11-3 with TRBJ1-1; D is unresolved. Germline CDR1 and CDR2: SGHNT and YENEEA. The germline V and J ends were trimmed by 5 bases and 1 base, with 8 bases remaining between them. The CDR3 covers 13 residues. CDR3 residues: CASSVAQNTEAFF. CDR3 nucleotide sequence: TGTGCCAGCAGCGTAGCCCAGAACACTGAAGCTTTCTTT.

The chain recombines TRBV28 with TRBJ1-2, with TRBD1 matching 8 bases. J was trimmed by 5 bases and V by 5 bases; bases with no gene match: 4. Germline assignment: CDR1 MDHEN and CDR2 SYDVKM. The CDR3 length is 13 residues. The CDR3 DNA follows: TGTGCCAGCAGTACAGGGGGAGAATATGGCTACACCTTC. Amino acid sequence: CASSTGGEYGYTF.

Written as DNA, the CDR3 is TGTGCCTCCGGGGGGTTTTCTGGGGCCAACGTCCTGACTTTC. Protein sequence: CASGGFSGANVLTF. The V and J genes are TRBV6-5 and TRBJ2-6; 7 bases agree with TRBD2. Germline V gene lookup returns CDR1 MNHEY and CDR2 SVGAGI. The CDR3 totals 14 residues. V shed 11 bases and J 1 base; nucleotides not matched to a gene: 5.

The chain uses TRBV7-9 and TRBJ1-2; D might be TRBD1 (5 bases). This CDR3 is built from 13 residues. From germline, CDR1 is SEHNR and CDR2 FQNEAQ (reference sequence). V dropped 3 bases and J dropped 1 base, with 6 bases sitting between them. The DNA of the CDR3 is TGTGCCAGCAGCTTCAGGGATAACTATGGCTACACCTTC. Translated: CASSFRDNYGYTF.

The chain is built from TRBV28 and TRBJ2-5; TRBD2 is a possible D gene (5 bases). Trimming removed 9 bases from V and 5 bases from J, with 16 bases in between. CDR3 length: 13 amino acids. CDR1 MDHEN and CDR2 SYDVKM come from the germline V gene. The CDR3 loop is CASHDYKRETQYF. The CDR3 DNA reads TGTGCCAGTCATGACTACAAAAGGGAGACCCAGTACTTC.

The chain has TRBV5-1 and TRBJ1-1, with D unresolved. Germline values: CDR1 SGHRS, CDR2 YFSETQ. The CDR3 spans 13 residues. Between the trimmed V and J ends, which lost 0 bases and 4 bases, there was a span of 7 bases. This CDR3 is CASSLGESTEAFF. For the CDR3, the DNA is TGCGCCAGCAGCTTGGGGGAGAGCACTGAAGCTTTCTTT.

V gene TRBV3-1 (or the pseudogene TRBV3-2) combines with J gene TRBJ1-2; possible D gene TRBD1, 5 bases. Trimming shortened V by 5 bases and J by 1 base, and 11 bases separated the two germline ends. The CDR3 consists of 14 residues. The germline V gene encodes CDR1 LGHDT and CDR2 YNNKEL (reference sequence). This CDR3 is CASSASGGNYGYTF. As DNA, the CDR3 is TGTGCCAGCAGCGCTTCGGGGGGTAACTATGGCTACACCTTC.

The chain links TRBV12-3 or TRBV12-4 to TRBJ2-3; D may be TRBD2 (6 bases). With 3 bases removed from V and 4 bases from J, the gap between germline ends came to 8 bases. This CDR3 has 13 residues. Written as DNA, the CDR3 is TGTGCCAGCAGTTTCGGGGGTGCAGATACGCAGTATTTT. This sequence encodes CASSFGGADTQYF.

This rearrangement joins TRBV5-4 to TRBJ2-5; D ambiguous. Germline V gives CDR1 SGHNT, CDR2 YYREEE (reference sequence). Trimming removed 0 bases at V and 2 bases at J, with 8 bases between. The CDR3 is made up of 14 amino acids. The CDR3 DNA follows: TGTGCCAGCAGCTTGGATCCCCAACAAGAGACCCAGTACTTC. Its protein product is CASSLDPQQETQYF. The full variable domain, rest sourced from reference TRBV5-4 and TRBJ2-5, is ETGVTQSPTHLIKTRGQQVTLRCSSQSGHNTVSWYQQALGQGPQFIFQYYREEENGRGNFPPRFSGLQFPNYSSELNVNALELDDSALYLCASSLDPQQETQYFGPGTRLLVL.

This sequence joins TRBV7-9 and TRBJ2-5; TRBD2 matches 8 bases. Germline V CDR1 and CDR2: SEHNR, FQNEAQ (reference sequence). V dropped 1 base and J dropped 3; count of bases not matched to a gene: 4. This CDR3 contains 15 residues. The CDR3 is CASSLVIAGKETQYF. CDR3 bases: TGTGCCAGCAGCTTAGTAATAGCGGGAAAAGAGACCCAGTACTTC. The complete variable domain, with remaining parts taken from reference TRBV7-9 and TRBJ2-5, reads DTGVSQNPRHKITKRGQNVTFRCDPISEHNRLYWYRQTLGQGPEFLTYFQNEAQLEKSRLLSDRFSAERPKGSFSTLEIQRTEQGDSAMYLCASSLVIAGKETQYFGPGTRLLVL.

The CDR3 here is CASSETSGPHEQYF. In DNA, the CDR3 is TGCGCCAGCAGTGAGACTAGCGGCCCCCACGAGCAGTACTTC. V gene TRBV10-1 combines with J gene TRBJ2-7; 8 positions agree with TRBD2. The CDR3 runs to 14 residues. The germline CDR1 and CDR2 sequences are WNHNN and SYGVQD (reference sequence). The ends lost 2 bases at V and 5 bases at J; junction bases unmatched: 5.

The rearrangement uses TRBV5-1 and TRBJ2-7, with no clear D. Germline V gives CDR1 SGHRS, CDR2 YFSETQ. The CDR3 extends over 12 amino acids. Trimming removed 2 bases at V and 3 bases at J, with 6 bases between. CDR3 nucleotides: TGCGCCAGCAGCTTTGTCAGCTACGAGCAGTACTTC. This encodes CASSFVSYEQYF. Variable domain in full (rest from reference TRBV5-1 and TRBJ2-7): KAGVTQTPRYLIKTRGQQVTLSCSPISGHRSVSWYQQTPGQGLQFLFEYFSETQRNKGNFPGRFSGRQFSNSRSEMNVSTLELGDSALYLCASSFVSYEQYFGPGTRLTVT.

The V call is TRBV3-1 (or the pseudogene TRBV3-2), the J call TRBJ2-7, with 9 bases identical to TRBD2. This CDR3 has 14 residues. Germline trimming cut 1 base from V and 6 bases from J; bases unmatched to any gene: 4. Germline loops: CDR1 LGHDT, CDR2 YNNKEL (reference sequence). This CDR3 is CASSQAAGGREQYF. The CDR3 DNA reads TGTGCCAGCAGCCAAGCAGCGGGAGGACGCGAGCAGTACTTC.

The chain uses TRBV5-1 and TRBJ1-2, with unresolved D. V was cut by 0 bases and J by 3 bases, with 9 bases left in between. Germline V gene data show CDR1 as SGHRS and CDR2 as YFSETQ. The CDR3 contains 14 residues. The CDR3 DNA reads as TGCGCCAGCAGCTTGGACAACACATACTATGGCTACACCTTC. This sequence encodes CASSLDNTYYGYTF.